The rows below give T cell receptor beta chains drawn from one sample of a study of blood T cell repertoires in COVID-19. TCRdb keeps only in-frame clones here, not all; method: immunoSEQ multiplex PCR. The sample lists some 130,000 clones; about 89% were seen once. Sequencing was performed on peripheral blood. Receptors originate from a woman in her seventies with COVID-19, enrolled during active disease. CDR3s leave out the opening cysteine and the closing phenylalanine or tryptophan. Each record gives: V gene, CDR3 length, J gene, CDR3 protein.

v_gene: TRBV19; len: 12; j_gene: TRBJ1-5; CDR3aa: ASSMLTGNQPQH
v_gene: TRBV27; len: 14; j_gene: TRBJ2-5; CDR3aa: ASSFTGFRVAETQY
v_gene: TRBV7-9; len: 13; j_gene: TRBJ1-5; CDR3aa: ASSPQGAGNQPQH
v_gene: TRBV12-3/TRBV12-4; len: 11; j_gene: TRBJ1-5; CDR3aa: ASSFRQYQPQH
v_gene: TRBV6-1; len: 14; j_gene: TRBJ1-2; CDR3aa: ASSEAAGGVFYGYT
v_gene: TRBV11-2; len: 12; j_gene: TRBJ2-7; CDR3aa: ASSLDGRAHEQY
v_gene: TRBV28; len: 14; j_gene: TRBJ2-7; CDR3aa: ASTPGGDRSSYEQY
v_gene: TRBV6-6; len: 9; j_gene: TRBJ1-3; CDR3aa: ASRYGDTIY
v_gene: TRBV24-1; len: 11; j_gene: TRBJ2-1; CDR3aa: ATGGGPGNEQF
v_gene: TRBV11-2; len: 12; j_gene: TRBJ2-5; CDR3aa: ASSLTGRGKTQY
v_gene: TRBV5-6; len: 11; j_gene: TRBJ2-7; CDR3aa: ASSLVGRFEQY
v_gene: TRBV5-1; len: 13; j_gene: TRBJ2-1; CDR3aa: ASSFSMGGRAQQF
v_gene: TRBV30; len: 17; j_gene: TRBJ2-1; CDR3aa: AWSQVTSGDLSSYNEQF
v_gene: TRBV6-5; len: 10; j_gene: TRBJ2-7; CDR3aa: ASSWEGGEQY
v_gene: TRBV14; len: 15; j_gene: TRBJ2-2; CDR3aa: ASSQDLTGLNTGELF
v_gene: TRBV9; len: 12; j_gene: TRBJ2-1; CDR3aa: ASSVGWRAREQF
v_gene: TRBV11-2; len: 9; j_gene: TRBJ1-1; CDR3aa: ASSSLTEAF
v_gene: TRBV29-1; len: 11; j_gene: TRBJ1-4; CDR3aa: SGSGGAGEKLF
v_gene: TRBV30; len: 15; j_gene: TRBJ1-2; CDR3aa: AWSVRTATSSFYGYT
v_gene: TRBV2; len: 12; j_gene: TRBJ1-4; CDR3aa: ATYREATNEKLF
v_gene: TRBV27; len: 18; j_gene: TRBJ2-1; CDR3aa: ASRRESGTSGGNSYNEQF
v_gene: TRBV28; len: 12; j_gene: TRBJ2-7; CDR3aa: ASRLQGTPYEQY
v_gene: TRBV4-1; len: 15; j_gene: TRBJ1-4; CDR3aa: ASSQEVRGASNEKLF
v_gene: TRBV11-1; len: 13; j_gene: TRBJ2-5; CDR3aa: ASSRGQGGQETQY
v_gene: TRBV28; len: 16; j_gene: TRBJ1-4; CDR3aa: ASRWTGGDSAGGEKLF
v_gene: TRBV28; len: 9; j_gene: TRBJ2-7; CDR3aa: ATAEGYEQY
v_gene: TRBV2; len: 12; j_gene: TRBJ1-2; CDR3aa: ASSEIPGQGGYT
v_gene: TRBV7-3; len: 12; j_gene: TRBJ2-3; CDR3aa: ASSLTQDTDTQY
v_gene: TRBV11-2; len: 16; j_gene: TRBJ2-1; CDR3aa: ASRPSYPGLAGGNEQF